The 20 T cell receptor beta chains presented below share a single source sample, sequenced in a study of blood T cell repertoires in COVID-19. TCRdb keeps only in-frame clones here, not all; method: immunoSEQ multiplex PCR. The repertoire holds about 250,000 clones, with 84% as singletons. What was sequenced was peripheral blood. These receptors came from a person between 65 and 79 years old with COVID-19, enrolled during active disease.

The count of this clone is one. V and J are TRBV6-2 or TRBV6-3 and TRBJ1-3, with D perhaps TRBD1 (6 bases). Between the trimmed V and J ends, which lost 6 bases and 4 bases, there was a span of 10 bases. Germline values: CDR1 MNHEY, CDR2 SVGEGT. The CDR3 sequence is 13 residues long. The CDR3 region has the DNA TGTGCCAGCAGCGGACAGAGAGGAAACACCATATATTTT. The encoded protein is CASSGQRGNTIYF.

The chain combines TRBV28 with TRBJ2-2, with 7 bases lining up with TRBD2. There are 14 residues in the CDR3. Looked up from germline, CDR1 is MDHEN and CDR2 is SYDVKM. Unmatched junction bases numbered 6, after V lost 7 bases and J lost 4 bases. The CDR3 nucleotides are TGTGCCAGCATCCAGGGAGGGTTCACCGGGGAGCTGTTTTTT. This sequence encodes CASIQGGFTGELFF.

The chain combines TRBV6-2 or TRBV6-3 with TRBJ1-2; maybe TRBD1 (5 bases). The V gene lost 2 bases and the J gene lost 4 bases, with 23 bases spanning the gap. This CDR3 is 18 amino acids long. Germline CDR1 is MNHEY and CDR2 is SVGEGT. The CDR3, as DNA: TGTGCCAGCAGTTACAAGGGACTCAAAACGCTGGGGCTCTATGGCTACACCTTC. As protein: CASSYKGLKTLGLYGYTF.

The CDR3 nucleotides read TGTGCCAGCAGTCTCGGGACAGATAGCACAGATACGCAGTATTTT. This sequence encodes CASSLGTDSTDTQYF. This chain joins TRBV6-5 and TRBJ2-3; 7 nucleotides match TRBD1. V was pared by 5 bases and J by 0 bases, with 5 bases of the junction left unmatched. The germline CDR1 and CDR2 sequences are MNHEY and SVGAGI. This CDR3 spans 15 amino acids.

This chain connects TRBV6-2 or TRBV6-3 to TRBJ1-2; 7 bases map to TRBD1. J gave up 4 bases and V 2 bases, and 7 bases lay outside the gene matches. CDR1 MNHEY and CDR2 SVGEGT come from the germline V gene. The CDR3 is made up of 15 amino acids. The CDR3 here is CASSYAHRGSYGYTF. The CDR3 nucleotides are TGTGCCAGCAGTTACGCCCACAGGGGTAGCTATGGCTACACCTTC.

The V and J genes are TRBV5-1 and TRBJ1-2, with 12 bases aligning to TRBD1. The trim removed 4 bases at V and 6 bases at J, leaving 4 bases unmatched. This CDR3 contains 14 residues. Germline V gene data show CDR1 as SGHRS and CDR2 as YFSETQ. CDR3 bases: TGCGCCAGCAGCCCTGGGACAGGGGGCCATGGCTACACCTTC. Its translation is CASSPGTGGHGYTF.

The chain recombines TRBV5-1 with TRBJ1-2; D gene uncertain. CDR1 is SGHRS and CDR2 is YFSETQ in the germline V gene. The germline V and J ends were trimmed by 4 bases and 0 bases, with 10 bases remaining between them. This CDR3 has 14 residues. CDR3: CASSPMGANYGYTF. In DNA, the CDR3 is TGCGCCAGCAGCCCTATGGGAGCTAACTATGGCTACACCTTC. Full variable domain (outside the CDR3, taken from reference TRBV5-1 and TRBJ1-2): KAGVTQTPRYLIKTRGQQVTLSCSPISGHRSVSWYQQTPGQGLQFLFEYFSETQRNKGNFPGRFSGRQFSNSRSEMNVSTLELGDSALYLCASSPMGANYGYTFGSGTRLTVV.

The chain is built from TRBV28 and TRBJ2-1; 11 bases agree with TRBD2. Germline V lookup: CDR1 MDHEN, CDR2 SYDVKM. The CDR3 contains 15 residues. Unmatched junction bases numbered 1, after V lost 6 bases and J lost 0 bases. The DNA for the CDR3 is TGTGCCAGCAGGCTAGCGGGGGGCTCCTACAATGAGCAGTTCTTC. Encoded protein: CASRLAGGSYNEQFF.

This chain connects TRBV10-3 to TRBJ1-1; 10 bases fit TRBD1. Germline values: CDR1 ENHRY, CDR2 SYGVKD. V shed 9 bases and J 3 bases; nucleotides not matched to a gene: 7. This CDR3 region has 14 residues. The CDR3, as DNA: TGTGCCATGCGGGCGGGACAGGGGTACACTGAAGCTTTCTTT. It codes for CAMRAGQGYTEAFF.

This chain uses TRBV29-1 with TRBJ2-3; D gene uncertain. The CDR3 is 14 amino acids. Trimming took 7 bases from V and 2 from J, leaving 16 bases between them. Per germline, CDR1 SQVTM and CDR2 ANQGSEA. DNA of the CDR3: TGCAGCGCCAACGACGGCGGTCCCACAGATACGCAGTATTTT. Translation gives CSANDGGPTDTQYF.

This clone was seen a handful of times. The V gene is TRBV10-3, the J gene TRBJ1-4; D is uncertain. CDR1 ENHRY and CDR2 SYGVKD come from the germline V gene. Trimming shortened V by 4 bases and J by 3 bases, and 12 bases separated the two germline ends. This CDR3 comprises 15 residues. The CDR3 sequence is CAISGGISSNEKLFF. CDR3 nucleotides: TGTGCCATCAGTGGAGGAATTTCTTCTAATGAAAAACTGTTTTTT.

The chain couples TRBV30 to TRBJ2-2; 8 positions match TRBD1. Germline-derived CDR1 and CDR2 are GTSNPN and SVGIG (reference sequence). CDR3 length: 15 amino acids. Losses at the gene ends were 0 bases for V and 6 bases for J; bases not matched to a gene: 6. The CDR3 reads CAWSVPGGVAGELFF. The CDR3 coding sequence is TGTGCCTGGAGTGTACCAGGGGGCGTCGCCGGGGAGCTGTTTTTT.

This chain connects TRBV6-5 to TRBJ1-4, with 8 bases fitting TRBD1. V lost 6 bases, J lost 0 bases, and 0 bases stayed unmatched. The CDR3 runs to 14 residues. Germline-derived CDR1 and CDR2 are MNHEY and SVGAGI. CDR3 in amino acids: CASRDRATNEKLFF. CDR3 nucleotide sequence: TGTGCCAGCAGGGACAGGGCAACTAATGAAAAACTGTTTTTT.

The chain recombines TRBV3-1 (or the pseudogene TRBV3-2) with TRBJ1-4, with TRBD1 identical over 9 bases. CDR3 size: 18 residues. Germline assignment: CDR1 LGHDT and CDR2 YNNKEL (reference sequence). J gave up 0 bases and V 3 bases, and 8 bases lay outside the gene matches. CDR3 loop: CASSQGIRQGATNEKLFF. The DNA for the CDR3 is TGTGCCAGCAGCCAGGGAATAAGACAGGGGGCAACTAATGAAAAACTGTTTTTT.

The V call is TRBV29-1, the J call TRBJ2-2, with D maybe TRBD1 (5 bases). Germline CDR1 SQVTM, CDR2 ANQGSEA. The V gene lost 3 bases and the J gene lost 5 bases, with 7 bases spanning the gap. This CDR3 has 12 residues. This chain's CDR3 is CSVDRTTGELFF. The CDR3 DNA is TGCAGCGTTGATAGGACAACCGGGGAGCTGTTTTTT.

V and J are TRBV18 and TRBJ1-4; D may be TRBD1 (5 bases). The germline V gene encodes CDR1 KGHSH and CDR2 LQKENI. V lost 8 bases, J lost 5 bases, and 12 bases lay in between. CDR3 size: 13 residues. The CDR3 loop reads CASRRGPNEKLFF. DNA of the CDR3: TGTGCCAGCCGGCGGGGACCCAATGAAAAACTGTTTTTT.

This chain connects TRBV11-2 to TRBJ1-1, with a possible D match to TRBD1 (5 bases). The V end lost 0 bases, the J end lost 3 bases, and 11 bases lay between the germline ends. The germline CDR1 and CDR2 sequences are SGHAT and FQNNGV. There are 15 residues in the CDR3. The DNA for the CDR3 is TGTGCCAGCAGCTTAGATCGGCAGGGCGACACTGAAGCTTTCTTT. Residues: CASSLDRQGDTEAFF. Together with reference TRBV11-2 and TRBJ1-1, the CDR3 gives the full variable domain: EAGVAQSPRYKIIEKRQSVAFWCNPISGHATLYWYQQILGQGPKLLIQFQNNGVVDDSQLPKDRFSAERLKGVDSTLKIQPAKLEDSAVYLCASSLDRQGDTEAFFGQGTRLTVV.

This rearrangement joins TRBV7-2 to TRBJ2-7; 8 bases align to TRBD2. The germline CDR1 and CDR2 sequences are SGHTA and FQGNSA. This CDR3 has 14 residues. Trimming at V came to 6 bases and at J to 3 bases, leaving 7 bases not matched to a gene. CDR3 bases: TGTGCCAGCAGAATGAGCGGGGGCGACTACGAGCAGTACTTC. It is translated as CASRMSGGDYEQYF.

This rearrangement joins TRBV28 to TRBJ2-3; 9 positions agree with TRBD2. This CDR3 is 15 amino acids long. CDR1 is MDHEN and CDR2 is SYDVKM in the germline V gene. The V segment lost 3 bases and the J segment 2 bases; nucleotides outside the gene matches: 3. The CDR3 reads CASSFKRGDTDTQYF. In DNA, the CDR3 is TGTGCCAGCAGTTTTAAGCGGGGGGACACAGATACGCAGTATTTT.

The gene calls are TRBV7-9 and TRBJ1-1, with 8 bases that match TRBD1. CDR1 is SEHNR and CDR2 is FQNEAQ in the germline V gene (reference sequence). V trimming: 5 bases; J trimming: 7 bases; junction bases outside the gene matches: 9. The CDR3 is made up of 14 amino acids. The CDR3 sequence: CASSVGQGVSEAFF. The CDR3 region has the DNA TGTGCCAGCAGCGTAGGACAGGGAGTTAGTGAAGCTTTCTTT.